The subject of this entry is one T cell receptor (beta chain). This entry is derived from a study of blood T cell repertoires in COVID-19. Generated by immunoSEQ multiplex PCR, the TCRdb table keeps only in-frame clones and is missing some. The table includes more than 250,000 clones, approximately 90% detected once. Trimming pared 3 bases from V and 4 bases from J, leaving 12 bases between. This CDR3 has 14 amino acids. Germline V CDR1 and CDR2: SGHNT, YENEEA. Seattle patients were enrolled while actively infected and followed longitudinally. This TCR was sampled from a young woman with COVID-19, enrolled during active disease. Source material: peripheral blood. The chain employs TRBV11-3 and TRBJ1-1; maybe TRBD1 (5 bases). In nucleotides, the CDR3 is TGTGCCAGCAGCTTCGGGGGTCGAATCACTGAAGCTTTCTTT. It encodes CASSFGGRITEAFF.